These 28 T cell receptor beta chains were sequenced from one sample in a study of OX40 agonist ivuxolimab in advanced cancers. The method was immunoSEQ multiplex PCR; TCRdb's version includes in-frame clones alone and lacks a portion of them. This sample has 55,000 to 90,000 clones, with roughly 80% found just once. The specimen was CD4+ or CD8+ T cells sorted from blood, collected in a trial of the OX40 agonist ivuxolimab. Receptors originate from an adult with an advanced solid tumor such as melanoma, head and neck, liver or kidney cancer.

This clone was found once. The J gene is TRBJ1-3, the V gene TRBV28; 7 bases match TRBD1. The CDR3 contains 14 residues. The V gene end was trimmed by 5 bases and the J gene end by 7 bases; junction bases not matched to a gene: 8. Germline CDR1 MDHEN, CDR2 SYDVKM. The CDR3 region is CASSTRDSANTIYF. The CDR3 bases are TGTGCCAGCAGTACCCGGGACAGTGCTAACACCATATATTTT.

The chain carries TRBV6-6 and TRBJ1-1, with D perhaps TRBD1 (5 bases). The germline CDR1 and CDR2 sequences are MNHNY and SVGAGI (reference sequence). Trimming cost V 5 bases and J 6 bases, with 19 bases left between them. This CDR3 has 15 residues. The CDR3 coding sequence is TGTGCCAGCAGTCCCCGGGGGGTTGTAGTAGCTGAAGCTTTCTTT. It is translated as CASSPRGVVVAEAFF.

The V call is TRBV6-5, the J call TRBJ2-5, with 7 bases lining up with TRBD1. There are 15 residues in the CDR3. The germline gives CDR1 MNHEY, CDR2 SVGAGI. J gave up 1 base and V 5 bases, and 7 bases lay outside the gene matches. The CDR3 here is CASSPGQTFQETQYF. CDR3 nucleotides: TGTGCCAGCAGTCCGGGACAGACTTTCCAAGAGACCCAGTACTTC.

This chain links TRBV7-9 with TRBJ2-5; D gene uncertain. CDR1 is SEHNR, CDR2 FQNEAQ, per germline (reference sequence). The CDR3 totals 15 residues. The germline V and J ends were trimmed by 2 bases and 2 bases, with 12 bases remaining between them. The CDR3 DNA follows: TGTGCCAGCAGCTTAAATCTGGGATCGCAAGAGACCCAGTACTTC. Translated: CASSLNLGSQETQYF.

This clone occurred a few times. This rearrangement joins TRBV11-1 to TRBJ2-2, with TRBD2 matching over 9 bases. The germline CDR1 and CDR2 sequences are SGHAT and FQDESV (reference sequence). The CDR3 has 15 residues. V dropped 2 bases and J dropped 7; count of bases not matched to a gene: 5. The CDR3, as DNA: TGTGCCAGCAGCTTAATATCTAGCGGGAACGGGGAGCTGTTTTTT. It yields the protein CASSLISSGNGELFF.

This rearrangement joins TRBV6-1 to TRBJ2-3; D gene uncertain. The CDR3 consists of 13 residues. Looked up from germline, CDR1 is MNHNS and CDR2 is SASEGT. Trimming shortened V by 5 bases and J by 2 bases, and 8 bases separated the two germline ends. For the CDR3, the DNA is TGTGCCAGCAGTACCGGAACCACAGATACGCAGTATTTT. This translates into CASSTGTTDTQYF.

The chain combines TRBV10-2 with TRBJ1-1; tentative D call: TRBD1 (5 bases). The germline gives CDR1 WSHSY, CDR2 SAAADI. Trimming stripped 5 bases from V and 4 bases from J, with 14 bases between. The CDR3 is made up of 14 amino acids. CDR3 in amino acids: CASSSPGGSTEAFF. CDR3 bases: TGCGCCAGCAGTTCGCCGGGGGGAAGCACTGAAGCTTTCTTT.

J is TRBJ1-1 and V is TRBV2; TRBD1 agrees at 7 bases. The CDR3 extends over 14 amino acids. J gave up 0 bases and V 7 bases, and 5 bases lay outside the gene matches. Germline values: CDR1 SNHLY, CDR2 FYNNEI. This chain's CDR3 is CASIRQGMNTEAFF. The DNA for the CDR3 is TGTGCCAGCATTCGACAGGGAATGAACACTGAAGCTTTCTTT.

V gene TRBV28 combines with J gene TRBJ1-5; tentatively, D is TRBD1 (6 bases). Germline loops: CDR1 MDHEN, CDR2 SYDVKM. The CDR3 runs 17 residues. V was cut by 6 bases and J by 0 bases, with 18 bases left in between. CDR3 in DNA: TGTGCCAGCAGCACGTTAGGGACATCGTATAGCAATCAGCCCCAGCATTTT. As protein: CASSTLGTSYSNQPQHF.

This chain links TRBV7-2 with TRBJ2-7; the match to TRBD1 covers 7 bases. The CDR3 runs to 15 residues. The V gene's germline CDR1 is SGHTA and CDR2 FQGNSA. V trimming: 4 bases; J trimming: 1 base; junction bases outside the gene matches: 7. The CDR3 is CASSSYGTESYEQYF. The CDR3 DNA reads TGTGCCAGCAGCTCGTACGGGACAGAGTCCTACGAGCAGTACTTC.

The CDR3 loop reads CASSPPDREAEAFF. The CDR3 DNA reads TGTGCCAGCAGCCCCCCGGACAGGGAAGCTGAAGCTTTCTTT. This rearrangement joins TRBV7-9 to TRBJ1-1; TRBD1 aligns across 8 bases. The germline gives CDR1 SEHNR, CDR2 FQNEAQ (reference sequence). V lost 5 bases to trimming and J lost 6 bases; unmatched junction nucleotides: 8. CDR3 size: 14 residues.

This clone was seen a few times. This chain connects TRBV4-1 to TRBJ2-3, with 11 nucleotides matching TRBD2. Germline CDR1 is MGHRA and CDR2 is YSYEKL. CDR3 length: 16 residues. J lost 5 bases, V lost 5 bases, and 9 bases had no gene match. The CDR3 loop is CASSTGTSGAGDTQYF. The CDR3 DNA reads TGCGCCAGCAGCACAGGGACTAGCGGAGCAGGAGATACGCAGTATTTT.

The rearrangement joins TRBV18 to TRBJ1-6; TRBD1 might be the D (5 bases). V lost 1 base and J lost 0, with 7 bases in between. Germline V gene data show CDR1 as KGHSH and CDR2 as LQKENI. The CDR3 is 16 residues long. The CDR3 DNA reads as TGTGCCAGCTCACCACAGGGGAGCTCCTATAATTCACCCCTCCACTTT. Translation gives CASSPQGSSYNSPLHF.

The V call is TRBV5-1, the J call TRBJ2-3; 8 positions match TRBD2. Germline V gene data show CDR1 as SGHRS and CDR2 as YFSETQ. This CDR3 has 14 amino acids. V lost 4 bases and J lost 1; bases outside the gene matches: 2. The CDR3 bases are TGCGCCAGCAGCGTGCGGGGGGGCACAGATACGCAGTATTTT. This translates into CASSVRGGTDTQYF.

The sample holds a few counts of this clone. This rearrangement joins TRBV18 to TRBJ2-7, with 8 positions matching TRBD2. Losses at the gene ends were 3 bases for V and 9 bases for J; bases not matched to a gene: 7. This CDR3 contains 13 residues. CDR1 is KGHSH, CDR2 LQKENI, per germline. CDR3 in DNA: TGTGCCAGCTCACCCGGGGGGGAAGGATGGCAGTACTTC. Its translation: CASSPGGEGWQYF.

This sequence joins TRBV19 and TRBJ2-1, with D unclear. Germline CDR1 LNHDA, CDR2 SQIVND (reference sequence). The CDR3 has 10 amino acids. The V end lost 7 bases, the J end lost 7 bases, and 5 bases lay between the germline ends. The CDR3 spells CASKINEQFF. For the CDR3, the DNA is TGTGCCAGTAAAATTAATGAGCAGTTCTTC.

The chain carries TRBV19 and TRBJ1-5; D remains unclear. Germline V gene data show CDR1 as LNHDA and CDR2 as SQIVND (reference sequence). This CDR3 is built from 15 residues. V lost 2 bases, J lost 3 bases, and 11 bases lay in between. CDR3 DNA: TGTGCCAGTAGTATAAGTGCTGGGCCCAATCAGCCCCAGCATTTT. Protein: CASSISAGPNQPQHF.

The V and J genes are TRBV5-1 and TRBJ2-2; 10 positions match TRBD1. CDR3 length equals 17 residues. Germline trimming cut 3 bases from V and 5 bases from J; bases unmatched to any gene: 10. The germline V gene encodes CDR1 SGHRS and CDR2 YFSETQ. The CDR3 nucleotides read TGCGCCAGCAGCTGGACCGGGGGACAGGGGATAACCGGGGAGCTGTTTTTT. This sequence encodes CASSWTGGQGITGELFF.

The chain links TRBV10-3 to TRBJ1-5, with D perhaps TRBD1 (6 bases). CDR1 and CDR2 (germline): ENHRY, SYGVKD. This CDR3 comprises 14 residues. The V gene lost 4 bases and the J gene lost 6 bases, with 13 bases spanning the gap. The CDR3 DNA reads as TGTGCCATCAGTGGCGAGGGGGGGGCTCAGCCCCAGCATTTT. Translated, it gives CAISGEGGAQPQHF.

The rearrangement uses TRBV6-4 and TRBJ1-2, with 10 bases matching TRBD1. CDR3 size: 14 residues. Germline assignment: CDR1 MRHNA and CDR2 SNTAGT. V shed 4 bases, J shed 8 bases, and the junction held 7 bases outside the gene matches. The CDR3 here is CASSGRGQGRGYTF. The CDR3 DNA reads TGTGCCAGCAGTGGCCGGGGACAGGGGCGAGGCTACACCTTC.

The rearrangement joins TRBV7-6 to TRBJ2-3; D not resolved. The CDR3 sequence is 14 residues long. Germline V CDR1 and CDR2: SGHVS, FNYEAQ. Trimming shortened V by 0 bases and J by 4 bases, and 8 bases separated the two germline ends. CDR3 region: CASSLAAGADTQYF. The DNA of the CDR3 is TGTGCCAGCAGCTTAGCAGCTGGGGCAGATACGCAGTATTTT. Using reference TRBV7-6 and TRBJ2-3 for the parts outside the CDR3, the full variable domain is GAGVSQSPRYKVTKRGQDVALRCDPISGHVSLYWYRQALGQGPEFLTYFNYEAQQDKSGLPNDRFSAERPEGSISTLTIQRTEQRDSAMYRCASSLAAGADTQYFGPGTRLTVL.

CDR3 residues: CASSISAPDTQYF. The DNA for the CDR3 is TGTGCCAGTAGTATTTCCGCCCCAGATACGCAGTATTTT. The chain employs TRBV19 and TRBJ2-3; D remains unclear. V was shortened by 3 bases and J by 4 bases, with 8 bases between the two germline ends. The CDR3 runs to 13 residues. Germline CDR1 is LNHDA and CDR2 is SQIVND (reference sequence). The full variable domain, with the rest looked up from reference TRBV19 and TRBJ2-3, is DGGITQSPKYLFRKEGQNVTLSCEQNLNHDAMYWYRQDPGQGLRLIYYSQIVNDFQKGDIAEGYSVSREKKESFPLTVTSAQKNPTAFYLCASSISAPDTQYFGPGTRLTVL.

This chain connects TRBV27 to TRBJ1-1; 7 bases are shared with TRBD1. CDR1 is MNHEY, CDR2 SMNVEV, per germline (reference sequence). V shed 5 bases and J 1 base; nucleotides not matched to a gene: 4. The CDR3 is 14 residues long. CDR3: CASSLGGRNTEAFF. The CDR3 nucleotides read TGTGCCAGCAGTCTAGGGGGCCGGAACACTGAAGCTTTCTTT.

The chain combines TRBV29-1 with TRBJ2-7; D uncertain. From germline, CDR1 is SQVTM and CDR2 ANQGSEA. The CDR3 totals 13 residues. The V gene lost 3 bases and the J gene lost 2 bases, with 11 bases spanning the gap. CDR3 nucleotides: TGCAGCGTTGAGGTTCCGGAAGCCTACGAGCAGTACTTC. Amino acids: CSVEVPEAYEQYF.

The chain has TRBV11-2 and TRBJ2-7; D gene ambiguous. The V and J ends lost 4 bases and 4 bases respectively, with 8 bases between them. The CDR3 sequence is 12 residues long. Per the germline V gene, CDR1 is SGHAT and CDR2 is FQNNGV. CDR3 in amino acids: CASSSIPYEQYF. The CDR3 region has the DNA TGTGCCAGCAGCTCTATCCCTTACGAGCAGTACTTC.

This clone was seen repeatedly, ten times or more. The chain joins TRBV9 to TRBJ2-2, with a tentative D call TRBD2 (6 bases). Deletions cut 4 bases from V and 7 bases from J, with 20 bases between. The CDR3 length is 16 residues. Germline loops: CDR1 SGDLS, CDR2 YYNGEE. The CDR3 bases are TGTGCCAGCAGCCGGAAACTCAGCGGGCCAAACGGGGAGCTGTTTTTT. This codes for CASSRKLSGPNGELFF. The whole variable domain, filled in from reference TRBV9 and TRBJ2-2, reads DSGVTQTPKHLITATGQRVTLRCSPRSGDLSVYWYQQSLDQGLQFLIQYYNGEERAKGNILERFSAQQFPDLHSELNLSSLELGDSALYFCASSRKLSGPNGELFFGEGSRLTVL.

The chain combines TRBV6-6 with TRBJ1-3, with 10 bases identical to TRBD1. There are 16 residues in the CDR3. In germline, CDR1 is MNHNY, CDR2 SVGAGI (reference sequence). With 7 bases clipped from V and 8 bases from J, the junction kept 14 bases outside the gene matches. The CDR3: CASTAPSGTGVDTIYF. The CDR3 DNA sequence: TGTGCCAGCACCGCACCTAGCGGGACAGGGGTTGACACCATATATTTT.

The chain uses TRBV19 and TRBJ2-7, with 7 nucleotides matching TRBD1. The trim removed 9 bases at V and 1 base at J, leaving 9 bases unmatched. Germline lookup yields CDR1 LNHDA and CDR2 SQIVND (reference sequence). The CDR3 contains 14 residues. The CDR3 bases are TGTGCCAGCAGACGACAGGGTCAGTCCTACGAGCAGTACTTC. It specifies CASRRQGQSYEQYF.